Listed below are T cell receptor beta chains from one sample, sequenced in a study of CD8 T cells in ankylosing spondylitis. TCRdb called the 5' RACE reads again in MiXCR, with one record for every CDR3 protein. The sample shows about 240,000 distinct CDR3 sequences, approximately 10% of them seen only once. Sequencing used blood, either unsorted or a sorted T cell fraction (not recorded which). The receptors come from a male donor with ankylosing spondylitis or in good health (not recorded which). Both conserved end residues are trimmed from each CDR3.

v_call | cdr3_aa
TRBV10-3 | AISEGLAINEQF
TRBV29-1 | SVAGTANEKLF
TRBV5-1 | ASSDGQGGNQPQH
TRBV5-1 | ASSGTAGETQY
TRBV15 | ATSTQGQETQY
TRBV5-5 | ASSLDRVDTEAF
TRBV15 | ATSREPHRSDEQY
TRBV6-1 | ASSERGQGIAAKNIQY
TRBV20-1 | SARSGVNYGYT
TRBV2 | ASTSTGAQSTEAF
TRBV29-1 | SATPDSEAF
TRBV7-2 | ALSKGRGYEQY
TRBV6-5 | ASSYSPLEPYEQY
TRBV5-1 | ASSLGPGTGSDTQY
TRBV7-9 | ASSLERRQAEAF
TRBV5-1 | ASSLYDYYEQY
TRBV4-2 | ASSQVGPDTQY
TRBV2 | ASSEDIRGGEQY
TRBV12-3/TRBV12-4 | ASSLSLAGGGTQY
TRBV30 | AWTIWPNYNEQF
TRBV20-1 | SAYGQNYGYT
TRBV5-1 | ASSRRREGATGEQY
TRBV5-1 | ASSLSPNNEQF
TRBV3-1 | ASSADRVHNEQF
TRBV5-1 | ASSLSGQGANNEQF
TRBV5-1 | ASSLDADQPQH
TRBV10-1 | ASSEDFTSTDTQY
TRBV12-3/TRBV12-4 | ASSLSGRGQALETQY
TRBV7-8 | ASRQDPPDWSYEQY
TRBV5-6 | ASSTRAQEKLF
TRBV10-3 | AISPGPPEVTEAF
TRBV12-3/TRBV12-4 | ASSSGRADARSPLH
TRBV23-1 | ASSQRDRTSSYEQY
TRBV5-6 | ASSFRRGLNTEAF
TRBV15 | ATSRGSNEKLF
TRBV20-1 | SAILPGLSTDTQY
TRBV5-1 | ASSFDGNPYNEQF
TRBV6-5 | ASSFTGGSTDTQY
TRBV5-1 | ASSVGGSEAF
TRBV2 | ASIGQGAYEQY
TRBV30 | AWSKQGNNEQF
TRBV24-1 | ATSDLPDNEQF
TRBV20-1 | SARSSGRARIYEQY
TRBV20-1 | SARGSDGNQPQH
TRBV6-1 | ASSDGTGAFRANVLT